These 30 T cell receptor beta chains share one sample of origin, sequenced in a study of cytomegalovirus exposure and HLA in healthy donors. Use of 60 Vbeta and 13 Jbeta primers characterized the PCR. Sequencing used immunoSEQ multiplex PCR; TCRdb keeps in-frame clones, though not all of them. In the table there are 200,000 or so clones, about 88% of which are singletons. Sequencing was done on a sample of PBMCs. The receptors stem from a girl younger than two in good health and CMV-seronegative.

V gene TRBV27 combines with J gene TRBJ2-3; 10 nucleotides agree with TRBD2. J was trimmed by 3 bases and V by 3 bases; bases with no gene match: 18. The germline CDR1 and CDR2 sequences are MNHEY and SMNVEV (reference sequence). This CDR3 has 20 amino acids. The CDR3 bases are TGTGCCAGCAGTTTTTGGGCCCCCGGACTAGCGGCCGGAGTTACAGATACGCAGTATTTT. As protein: CASSFWAPGLAAGVTDTQYF.

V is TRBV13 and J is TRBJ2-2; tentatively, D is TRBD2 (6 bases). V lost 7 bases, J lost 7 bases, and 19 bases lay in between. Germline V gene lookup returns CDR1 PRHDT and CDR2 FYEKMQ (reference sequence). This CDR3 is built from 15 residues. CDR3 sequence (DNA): TGTGCCAGCACCCCTCCGGGGGAGAGTGGCGGGGAGCTGTTTTTT. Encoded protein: CASTPPGESGGELFF.

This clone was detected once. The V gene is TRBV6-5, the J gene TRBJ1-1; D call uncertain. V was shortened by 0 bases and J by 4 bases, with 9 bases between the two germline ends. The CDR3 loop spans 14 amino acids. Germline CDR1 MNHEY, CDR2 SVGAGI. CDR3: CASSYSGGPTEAFF. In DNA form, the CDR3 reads TGTGCCAGCAGTTACTCCGGCGGCCCCACTGAAGCTTTCTTT.

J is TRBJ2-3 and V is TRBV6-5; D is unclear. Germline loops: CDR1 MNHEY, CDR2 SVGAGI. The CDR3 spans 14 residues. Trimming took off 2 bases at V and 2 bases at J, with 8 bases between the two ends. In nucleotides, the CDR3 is TGTGCCAGCAGTTACACTTATGCCACAGATACGCAGTATTTT. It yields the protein CASSYTYATDTQYF.

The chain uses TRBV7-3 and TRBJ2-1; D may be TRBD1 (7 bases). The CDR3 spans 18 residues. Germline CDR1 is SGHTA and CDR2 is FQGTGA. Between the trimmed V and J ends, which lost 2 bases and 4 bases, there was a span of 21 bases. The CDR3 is CASSLVRRDPQGYNEQFF. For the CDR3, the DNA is TGTGCCAGCAGCTTAGTTCGGCGGGACCCACAGGGGTACAATGAGCAGTTCTTC.

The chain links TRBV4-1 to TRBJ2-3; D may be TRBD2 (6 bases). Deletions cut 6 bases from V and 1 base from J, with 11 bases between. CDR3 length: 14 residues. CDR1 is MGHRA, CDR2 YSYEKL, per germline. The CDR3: CASSRQRGTDTQYF. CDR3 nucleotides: TGCGCCAGCAGTCGACAGCGGGGCACAGATACGCAGTATTTT.

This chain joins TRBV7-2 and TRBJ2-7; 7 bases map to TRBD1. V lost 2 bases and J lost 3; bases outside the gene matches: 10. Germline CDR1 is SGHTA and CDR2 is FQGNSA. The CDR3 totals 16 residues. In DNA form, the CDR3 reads TGTGCCAGCAGCTTATTCTCGAGGAACAGGGGCTACGAGCAGTACTTC. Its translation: CASSLFSRNRGYEQYF.

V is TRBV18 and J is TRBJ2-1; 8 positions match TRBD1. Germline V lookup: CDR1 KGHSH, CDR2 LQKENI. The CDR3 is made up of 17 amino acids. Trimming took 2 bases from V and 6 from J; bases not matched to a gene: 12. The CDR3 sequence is CASSPTRTGSPINEQFF. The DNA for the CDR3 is TGTGCCAGCTCACCAACTAGGACAGGGAGCCCTATCAATGAGCAGTTCTTC.

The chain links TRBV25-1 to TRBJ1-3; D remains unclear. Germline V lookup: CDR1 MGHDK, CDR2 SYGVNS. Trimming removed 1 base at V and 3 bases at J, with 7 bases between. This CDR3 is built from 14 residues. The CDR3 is CASSESGRGNTIYF. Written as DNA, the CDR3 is TGTGCCAGCAGTGAATCCGGTCGTGGAAACACCATATATTTT.

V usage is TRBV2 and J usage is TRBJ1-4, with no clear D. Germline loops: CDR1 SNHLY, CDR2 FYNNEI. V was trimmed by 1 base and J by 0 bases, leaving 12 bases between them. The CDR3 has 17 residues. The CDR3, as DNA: TGTGCCAGCAGTGAAGACGGAGTCCGTGCAACTAATGAAAAACTGTTTTTT. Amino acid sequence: CASSEDGVRATNEKLFF.

Here the CDR3 reads CASSAEVGQGGYGYTF. The CDR3 nucleotides read TGTGCCAGCAGCGCAGAAGTAGGACAGGGGGGATATGGCTACACCTTC. V is TRBV7-9 and J is TRBJ1-2, with 10 nucleotides matching TRBD1. CDR1 is SEHNR and CDR2 is FQNEAQ in the germline V gene (reference sequence). V was pared by 5 bases and J by 5 bases, with 11 bases of the junction left unmatched. This CDR3 comprises 16 residues.

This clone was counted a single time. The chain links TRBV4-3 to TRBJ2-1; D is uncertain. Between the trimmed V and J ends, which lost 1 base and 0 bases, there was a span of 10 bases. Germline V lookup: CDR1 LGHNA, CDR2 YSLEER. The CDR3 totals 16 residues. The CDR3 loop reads CASSQVTLTSYNEQFF. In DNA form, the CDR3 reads TGCGCCAGCAGCCAAGTCACTCTCACCTCCTACAATGAGCAGTTCTTC.

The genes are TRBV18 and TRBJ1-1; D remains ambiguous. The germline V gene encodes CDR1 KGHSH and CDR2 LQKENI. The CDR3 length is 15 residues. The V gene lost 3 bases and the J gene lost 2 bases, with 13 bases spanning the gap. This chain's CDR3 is CASSPFVSVNTEAFF. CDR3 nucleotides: TGTGCCAGCTCACCCTTTGTCTCGGTAAACACTGAAGCTTTCTTT.

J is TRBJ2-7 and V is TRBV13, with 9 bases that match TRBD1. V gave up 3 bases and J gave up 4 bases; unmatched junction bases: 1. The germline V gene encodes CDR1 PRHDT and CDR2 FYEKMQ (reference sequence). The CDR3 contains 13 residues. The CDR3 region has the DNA TGTGCCAGCAGCTTGGACAGGGGATACGAGCAGTACTTC. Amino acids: CASSLDRGYEQYF. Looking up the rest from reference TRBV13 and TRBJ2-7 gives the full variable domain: AAGVIQSPRHLIKEKRETATLKCYPIPRHDTVYWYQQGPGQDPQFLISFYEKMQSDKGSIPDRFSAQQFSDYHSELNMSSLELGDSALYFCASSLDRGYEQYFGPGTRLTVT.

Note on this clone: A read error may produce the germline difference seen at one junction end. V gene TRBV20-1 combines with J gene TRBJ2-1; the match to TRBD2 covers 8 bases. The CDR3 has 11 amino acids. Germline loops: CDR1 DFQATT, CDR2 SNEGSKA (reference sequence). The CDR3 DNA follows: TGTAGTCTGGGACTAGTTCATGAGCAGTTCTTC. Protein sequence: CSLGLVHEQFF.

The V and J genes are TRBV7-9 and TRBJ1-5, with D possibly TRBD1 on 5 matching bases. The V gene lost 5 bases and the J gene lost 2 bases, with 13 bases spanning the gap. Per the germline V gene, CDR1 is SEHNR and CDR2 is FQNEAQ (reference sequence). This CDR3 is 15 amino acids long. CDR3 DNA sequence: TGTGCCAGCAGCCCAGGGTCCGCGGGCAATCAGCCCCAGCATTTT. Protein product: CASSPGSAGNQPQHF.

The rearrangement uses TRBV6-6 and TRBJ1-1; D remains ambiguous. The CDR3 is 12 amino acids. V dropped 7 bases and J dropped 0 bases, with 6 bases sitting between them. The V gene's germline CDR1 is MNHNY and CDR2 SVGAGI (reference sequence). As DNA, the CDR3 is TGTGCCAGCACCAGGTTGAACACTGAAGCTTTCTTT. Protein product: CASTRLNTEAFF.

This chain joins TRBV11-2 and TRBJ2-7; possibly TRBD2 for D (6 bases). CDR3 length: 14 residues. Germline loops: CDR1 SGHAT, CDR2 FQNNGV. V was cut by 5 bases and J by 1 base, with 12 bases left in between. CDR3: CASSTWDLSYEQYF. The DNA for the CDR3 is TGTGCCAGCAGCACCTGGGACTTATCCTACGAGCAGTACTTC. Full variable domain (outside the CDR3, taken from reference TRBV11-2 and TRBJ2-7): EAGVAQSPRYKIIEKRQSVAFWCNPISGHATLYWYQQILGQGPKLLIQFQNNGVVDDSQLPKDRFSAERLKGVDSTLKIQPAKLEDSAVYLCASSTWDLSYEQYFGPGTRLTVT.

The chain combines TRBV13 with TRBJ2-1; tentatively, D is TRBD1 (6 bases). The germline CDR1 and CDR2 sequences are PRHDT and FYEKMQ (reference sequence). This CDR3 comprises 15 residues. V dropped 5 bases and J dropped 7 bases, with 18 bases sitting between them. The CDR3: CASSLKGVQSNEQFF. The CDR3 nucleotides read TGTGCCAGCAGCCTAAAGGGGGTACAGTCAAATGAGCAGTTCTTC.

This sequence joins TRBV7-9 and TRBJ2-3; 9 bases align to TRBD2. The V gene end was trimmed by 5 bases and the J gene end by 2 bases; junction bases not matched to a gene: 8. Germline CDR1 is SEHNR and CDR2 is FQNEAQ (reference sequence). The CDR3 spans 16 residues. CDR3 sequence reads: CASSPGVAGATDTQYF. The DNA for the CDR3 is TGTGCCAGCAGCCCCGGAGTAGCGGGGGCCACAGATACGCAGTATTTT.

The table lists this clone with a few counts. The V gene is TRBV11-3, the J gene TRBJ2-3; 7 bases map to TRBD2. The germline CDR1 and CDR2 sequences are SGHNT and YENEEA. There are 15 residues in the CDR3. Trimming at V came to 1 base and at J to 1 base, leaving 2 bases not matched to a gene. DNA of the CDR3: TGTGCCAGCAGCTTAGGGAGCGGGGGCACAGATACGCAGTATTTT. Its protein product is CASSLGSGGTDTQYF.

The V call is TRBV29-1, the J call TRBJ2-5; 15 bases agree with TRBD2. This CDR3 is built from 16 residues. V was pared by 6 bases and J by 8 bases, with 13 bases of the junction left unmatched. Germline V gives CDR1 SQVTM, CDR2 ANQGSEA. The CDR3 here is CSVSGLAGGRRNTQYF. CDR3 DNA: TGCAGCGTCTCGGGACTAGCGGGGGGCCGTCGGAATACCCAGTACTTC.

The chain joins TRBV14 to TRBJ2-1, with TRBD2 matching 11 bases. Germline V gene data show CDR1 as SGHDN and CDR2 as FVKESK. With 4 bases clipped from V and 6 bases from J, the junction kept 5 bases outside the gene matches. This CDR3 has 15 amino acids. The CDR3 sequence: CASSLSGRATNEQFF. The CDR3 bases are TGTGCCAGCAGCCTTAGCGGGAGGGCCACCAATGAGCAGTTCTTC.

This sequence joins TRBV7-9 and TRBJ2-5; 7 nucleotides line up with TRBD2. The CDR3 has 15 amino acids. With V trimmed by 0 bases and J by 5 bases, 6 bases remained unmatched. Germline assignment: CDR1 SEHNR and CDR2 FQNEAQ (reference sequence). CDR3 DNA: TGTGCCAGCAGCTTAGCGGGAGGGCCGCGTGAGACCCAGTACTTC. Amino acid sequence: CASSLAGGPRETQYF.

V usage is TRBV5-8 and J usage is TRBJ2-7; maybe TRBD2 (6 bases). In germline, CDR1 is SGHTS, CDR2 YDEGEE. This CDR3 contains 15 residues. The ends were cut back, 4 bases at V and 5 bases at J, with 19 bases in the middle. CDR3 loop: CASSPINPGTDEQYF. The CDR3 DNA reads TGTGCCAGCAGCCCTATTAACCCCGGGACTGACGAGCAGTACTTC.

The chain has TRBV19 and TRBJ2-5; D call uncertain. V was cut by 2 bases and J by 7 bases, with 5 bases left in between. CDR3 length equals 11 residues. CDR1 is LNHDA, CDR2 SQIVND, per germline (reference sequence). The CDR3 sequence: CASSIRGTQYF. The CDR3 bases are TGTGCCAGTAGTATACGAGGGACCCAGTACTTC.

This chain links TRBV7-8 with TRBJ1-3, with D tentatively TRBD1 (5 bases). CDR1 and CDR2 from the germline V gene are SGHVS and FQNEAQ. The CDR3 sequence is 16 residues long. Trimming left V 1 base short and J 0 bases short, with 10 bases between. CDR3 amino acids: CASSLDTGSSGNTIYF. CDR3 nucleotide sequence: TGTGCCAGCAGCTTAGATACAGGTTCCTCTGGAAACACCATATATTTT.

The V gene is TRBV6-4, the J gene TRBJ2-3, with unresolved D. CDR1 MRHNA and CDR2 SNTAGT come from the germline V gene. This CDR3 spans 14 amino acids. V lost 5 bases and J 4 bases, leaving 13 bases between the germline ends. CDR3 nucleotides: TGTGCCAGCAGTCTCAGTGACTCGGCAGATACGCAGTATTTT. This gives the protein CASSLSDSADTQYF.

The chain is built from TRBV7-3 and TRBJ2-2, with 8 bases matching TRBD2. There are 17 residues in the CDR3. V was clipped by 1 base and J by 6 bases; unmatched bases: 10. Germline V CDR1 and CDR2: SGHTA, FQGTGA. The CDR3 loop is CASSLKGLVGGAGELFF. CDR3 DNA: TGTGCCAGCAGCTTAAAGGGACTAGTGGGCGGCGCCGGGGAGCTGTTTTTT.

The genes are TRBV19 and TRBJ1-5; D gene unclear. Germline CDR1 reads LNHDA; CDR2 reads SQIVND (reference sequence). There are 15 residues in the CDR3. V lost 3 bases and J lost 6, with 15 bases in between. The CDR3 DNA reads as TGTGCCAGTAGTATCGAAGAGAAATTTGGTCAGCCCCAGCATTTT. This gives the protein CASSIEEKFGQPQHF.